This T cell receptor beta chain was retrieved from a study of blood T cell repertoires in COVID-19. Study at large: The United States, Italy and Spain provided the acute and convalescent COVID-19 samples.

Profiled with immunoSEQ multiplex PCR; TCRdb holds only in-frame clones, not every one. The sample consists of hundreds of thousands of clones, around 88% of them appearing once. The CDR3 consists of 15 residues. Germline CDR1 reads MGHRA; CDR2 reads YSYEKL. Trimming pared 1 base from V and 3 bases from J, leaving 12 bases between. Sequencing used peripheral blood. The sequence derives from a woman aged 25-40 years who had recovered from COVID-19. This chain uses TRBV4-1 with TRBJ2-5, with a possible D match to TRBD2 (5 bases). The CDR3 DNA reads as TGCGCCAGCAGCCAAGGAAGAAACGGGGAAGAGACCCAGTACTTC. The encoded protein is CASSQGRNGEETQYF.